This T cell receptor beta chain was sequenced during a study of shared clonotypes between healthy human individuals. Study as a whole: Aged 18 to 49, the donors were two women and three men.

With regard to this clone: The antigen is unknown.

Every immunoSEQ plate was one replicate of a subset's evenly spread DNA. Sequencing used immunoSEQ multiplex PCR; TCRdb keeps in-frame clones, though not all of them. The sample contains about half a million clones, over 70% of which appear only once. Study-wide findings and caveats: Among donors, the sharing of clonotypes was expected to be influenced by sequencing depth.

Trimming removed 4 bases at V and 4 bases at J, with 5 bases between. CDR1 is DFQATT, CDR2 SNEGSKA, per germline (reference sequence). The CDR3 consists of 10 residues. The chain combines TRBV20-1 with TRBJ2-7; no clear D. This sequence originates from a woman aged 40 to 55 in good health. Some clones in this sample may be carry-over from other donors' samples. What was sequenced was PBMCs. CDR3 sequence (DNA): TGCAGTGCTACTGATTACGAGCAGTACTTC. Amino acids: CSATDYEQYF.